These 20 T cell receptor beta chains share one sample of origin, sequenced in a study of shared clonotypes between healthy human individuals. TCRdb's copy holds only in-frame clones and misses some; the assay was immunoSEQ multiplex PCR. Here the sample spans 2 million to 3 million clones, around nine tenths being singletons. The specimen was naive CD4+ T cells sorted from blood. The subset was: CD45RA+ positively selected. The receptors stem from a man between 18 and 29 years old in good health.

The chain has TRBV10-3 and TRBJ2-5, with TRBD2 matching over 7 bases. V was clipped by 4 bases and J by 2 bases; unmatched bases: 4. CDR1 is ENHRY and CDR2 is SYGVKD in the germline V gene. There are 14 residues in the CDR3. This chain's CDR3 is CAISGTSEQETQYF. Here the CDR3 DNA reads TGTGCCATCAGTGGGACTAGTGAACAAGAGACCCAGTACTTC.

The chain links TRBV19 to TRBJ2-7; D is unresolved. The germline CDR1 and CDR2 sequences are LNHDA and SQIVND (reference sequence). The V end was cut by 6 bases, the J end by 7 bases, with 16 bases between. The length of the CDR3 is 13 residues. CDR3 DNA: TGTGCCAGTAGACCCGTGGGGTCCGGGGAGCAGTACTTC. Translated: CASRPVGSGEQYF.

This chain links TRBV4-1 with TRBJ1-5; weak D call: TRBD1 (6 bases). CDR1 is MGHRA and CDR2 is YSYEKL in the germline V gene. This CDR3 spans 16 amino acids. V was cut by 3 bases and J by 2 bases, with 14 bases left in between. The CDR3 bases are TGCGCCAGCAGCCATTCGGGACAAATGGGCAATCAGCCCCAGCATTTT. Residues: CASSHSGQMGNQPQHF.

The V and J genes are TRBV5-1 and TRBJ2-1; no clear D gene. Germline V gene sequence: CDR1 SGHRS, CDR2 YFSETQ. The ends were cut back, 0 bases at V and 2 bases at J, with 9 bases in the middle. CDR3 length equals 15 residues. In DNA, the CDR3 is TGCGCCAGCAGCTTGGGCTCCACGGCCTACAATGAGCAGTTCTTC. Amino acid sequence: CASSLGSTAYNEQFF.

With respect to this clone: Other DNA sequences of this sample code for an identical CDR3. The CDR3, as DNA: TGTGCCAGCAGCTCCCTTGAGACCCAGTACTTC. This codes for CASSSLETQYF. The rearrangement links TRBV5-4 to TRBJ2-5; D gene ambiguous. V was shortened by 3 bases and J by 5 bases, with 5 bases between the two germline ends. The CDR3 runs 11 residues. Germline V gene lookup returns CDR1 SGHNT and CDR2 YYREEE (reference sequence).

Worth noting for this clone: Other DNA sequences in the same sample also yield this CDR3. V usage is TRBV5-4 and J usage is TRBJ2-3; D uncertain. Per germline, CDR1 SGHNT and CDR2 YYREEE (reference sequence). The CDR3 has 11 residues. V gave up 0 bases and J gave up 6 bases, with 2 bases separating them. The CDR3 nucleotides are TGTGCCAGCAGCTTGGGTGATACGCAGTATTTT. It translates to CASSLGDTQYF.

The chain carries TRBV9 and TRBJ1-1; D might be TRBD1 (5 bases). This CDR3 is 15 amino acids long. V was cut by 4 bases and J by 0 bases, with 13 bases left in between. CDR1 is SGDLS and CDR2 is YYNGEE in the germline V gene. The DNA for the CDR3 is TGTGCCAGCAGCCCCCGGGGGTCCATGAACACTGAAGCTTTCTTT. This translates into CASSPRGSMNTEAFF. Using reference TRBV9 and TRBJ1-1 for the parts outside the CDR3, the full variable domain is DSGVTQTPKHLITATGQRVTLRCSPRSGDLSVYWYQQSLDQGLQFLIQYYNGEERAKGNILERFSAQQFPDLHSELNLSSLELGDSALYFCASSPRGSMNTEAFFGQGTRLTVV.

The V and J genes are TRBV4-1 and TRBJ2-3, with 7 bases aligning to TRBD2. Germline V gives CDR1 MGHRA, CDR2 YSYEKL. The CDR3 runs to 17 residues. The J segment lost 2 bases and the V segment lost 0 bases, leaving 8 bases of the junction unmatched. The CDR3: CASSQEAAGSYTDTQYF. The DNA of the CDR3 is TGCGCCAGCAGCCAAGAGGCAGCGGGGAGCTACACAGATACGCAGTATTTT.

The chain combines TRBV29-1 with TRBJ1-6, with D possibly TRBD1 on 5 matching bases. The CDR3 loop spans 14 amino acids. The V end lost 8 bases, the J end lost 0 bases, and 11 bases lay between the germline ends. CDR1 and CDR2 from the germline V gene are SQVTM and ANQGSEA. CDR3: CSPGGSSYNSPLHF. The CDR3 DNA reads as TGCAGCCCCGGGGGGAGCTCCTATAATTCACCCCTCCACTTT. The full variable domain, completed using reference TRBV29-1 and TRBJ1-6, is SAVISQKPSRDICQRGTSLTIQCQVDSQVTMMFWYRQQPGQSLTLIATANQGSEATYESGFVIDKFPISRPNLTFSTLTVSNMSPEDSSIYLCSPGGSSYNSPLHFGNGTRLTVT.

The chain uses TRBV28 and TRBJ2-7, with TRBD1 matching over 7 bases. There are 16 residues in the CDR3. J gave up 5 bases and V 3 bases, and 13 bases lay outside the gene matches. CDR1 is MDHEN and CDR2 is SYDVKM in the germline V gene. As DNA, the CDR3 is TGTGCCAGCAGTTTTTCCTACTCCGGGACAGACAACGAGCAGTACTTC. This gives the protein CASSFSYSGTDNEQYF.

The genes are TRBV6-1 and TRBJ2-7, with D tentatively TRBD1 (6 bases). This CDR3 has 13 residues. V lost 11 bases and J lost 0, with 14 bases in between. CDR1 and CDR2 (germline): MNHNS, SASEGT. CDR3 nucleotide sequence: TGTGCCGGTCTGGACAGTCTCTCCTACGAGCAGTACTTC. Translating gives CAGLDSLSYEQYF.

This chain connects TRBV18 to TRBJ2-7; TRBD2 agrees at 14 bases. In germline, CDR1 is KGHSH, CDR2 LQKENI. The V gene end was trimmed by 6 bases and the J gene end by 6 bases; junction bases not matched to a gene: 7. The CDR3 runs 15 residues. CDR3 coding DNA: TGTGCCAGCTCGCCGACTAGCGGGGGGGCGTTCGAGCAGTACTTC. This translates into CASSPTSGGAFEQYF.

Points on this clone: Other DNA sequences from this sample encode an identical CDR3 as well. The chain combines TRBV28 with TRBJ1-2; 8 bases are a match to TRBD1. The V and J ends lost 5 bases and 2 bases, in that order; junction bases with no gene match: 4. Germline loops: CDR1 MDHEN, CDR2 SYDVKM. There are 14 residues in the CDR3. CDR3 amino acids: CASSPGQGNYGYTF. In nucleotides, the CDR3 is TGTGCCAGCAGTCCTGGACAGGGAAACTATGGCTACACCTTC.

The CDR3 is CASRGQSPNQPQHF. As DNA, the CDR3 is TGTGCCAGCAGGGGACAGAGCCCCAATCAGCCCCAGCATTTT. V gene TRBV2 combines with J gene TRBJ1-5, with 7 positions matching TRBD1. Germline assignment: CDR1 SNHLY and CDR2 FYNNEI. The V gene end was trimmed by 6 bases and the J gene end by 3 bases; junction bases not matched to a gene: 5. CDR3 length: 14 amino acids.

Comment on this clone: The sample contains more than one DNA sequence encoding this CDR3. The J gene is TRBJ2-7, the V gene TRBV29-1, with D tentatively TRBD1 (5 bases). Trimming left V 4 bases short and J 3 bases short, with 10 bases between. The CDR3 covers 12 residues. Germline V gives CDR1 SQVTM, CDR2 ANQGSEA. The CDR3 region has the DNA TGCAGCGTTGCTGACAGCAGCTACGAGCAGTACTTC. Its protein is CSVADSSYEQYF.

The chain couples TRBV6-1 to TRBJ2-1; 11 bases line up with TRBD2. Germline-derived CDR1 and CDR2 are MNHNS and SASEGT. This CDR3 comprises 17 residues. Trimming cost V 0 bases and J 1 base; bases outside gene matches: 2. The CDR3 coding sequence is TGTGCCAGCAGTGAAGCCCTAGCGGGAGGTTCCTACAATGAGCAGTTCTTC. Amino acid sequence: CASSEALAGGSYNEQFF.

The V gene is TRBV5-1, the J gene TRBJ2-1; D perhaps matches TRBD1 (5 bases). V gave up 4 bases and J gave up 12 bases, with 14 bases separating them. Germline V gene sequence: CDR1 SGHRS, CDR2 YFSETQ. The CDR3 spans 12 residues. The DNA for the CDR3 is TGCGCCAGCAGCCAACAGGAGAGAACGCAGTTCTTC. Translation gives CASSQQERTQFF.

V and J are TRBV6-5 and TRBJ1-1; D is undetermined. V dropped 7 bases and J dropped 10 bases, with 16 bases sitting between them. The CDR3 sequence is 12 residues long. The germline V gene encodes CDR1 MNHEY and CDR2 SVGAGI. CDR3 in DNA: TGTGCCAGCAATAGACCAGCCGGGCGAGCTTTCTTT. Protein: CASNRPAGRAFF.

The rearrangement links TRBV27 to TRBJ2-2; 12 nucleotides align to TRBD2. The germline CDR1 and CDR2 sequences are MNHEY and SMNVEV (reference sequence). This CDR3 spans 18 amino acids. V lost 4 bases and J lost 0; bases outside the gene matches: 6. The CDR3 is CASSYSGTSGPNTGELFF. CDR3 bases: TGTGCCAGCAGTTACTCCGGGACTAGCGGGCCGAACACCGGGGAGCTGTTTTTT.

V and J are TRBV10-3 and TRBJ1-6, with D maybe TRBD1 (6 bases). V was pared by 10 bases and J by 3 bases, with 16 bases between. This CDR3 has 15 residues. CDR1 is ENHRY, CDR2 SYGVKD, per germline. The CDR3 region has the DNA TGTGCCACCGAGAAAGACAGGCTCTATAATTCACCCCTCCACTTT. Translated: CATEKDRLYNSPLHF.